The clone carrying this T cell receptor beta chain was seen just once. The data were obtained in a study of blood T cell repertoires in COVID-19. Assay: immunoSEQ multiplex PCR; the TCRdb copy retains only in-frame clones and omits some. In the table there are 210,000 or so clones, 70% to 90% of which are singletons. CDR1 and CDR2 from the germline V gene are SGHRS and YFSETQ. This CDR3 is 16 amino acids long. Trimming removed 1 base from V and 5 bases from J; junction bases left unmatched: 6. The specimen sequenced was peripheral blood. The receptor's source is a woman between 65 and 79 years old with active or convalescent COVID-19. The chain combines TRBV5-1 with TRBJ2-2; 9 positions agree with TRBD2. Here the CDR3 reads CASSLLAGVETGELFF. CDR3 in DNA: TGCGCCAGCAGCTTGTTAGCGGGAGTCGAAACCGGGGAGCTGTTTTTT.